This is a list of T cell receptor beta chains from one sample in a study of CD8 T cells in Susac syndrome. Using its own MiXCR run on the immunoSEQ multiplex PCR reads, TCRdb lists one record per CDR3 protein. Of 150,000 to 200,000 distinct CDR3 sequences listed, about 94% are singletons. Specimen: CD4+ T cells from PBMCs. The receptor source for this set is a human donor in good health. The CDR3 runs from the conserved cysteine through the conserved F or W. The D gene is left open where the match is weak. Clone size, where shown, is once, few, many, or a class for clones that have expanded.

>TRBV2|TRBJ2-7|once|-
CASSDWEAGAYVGEQYF
TGTGCCAGCAGTGATTGGGAAGCAGGGGCGTACGTCGGGGAGCAGTACTTC
>TRBV20-1|TRBJ1-3|-|TRBD1
CSARQGTGNTIYF
TGCAGTGCTCGACAGGGGACTGGAAACACCATATATTTT
>TRBV29-1|TRBJ1-5|-|-
CSVEADGNQPQHF
TGCAGCGTTGAAGCTGATGGCAATCAGCCCCAGCATTTT
>TRBV18|TRBJ1-5|-|TRBD1
CASSPSGGGNQPQHF
TGTGCCAGCTCACCATCAGGGGGGGGCAATCAGCCCCAGCATTTT
>TRBV20-1|TRBJ2-1|-|TRBD1
CSARDPRGIGTDEQFF
TGCAGTGCTAGAGATCCAAGGGGGATCGGGACAGATGAGCAGTTCTTC
>TRBV3-1|TRBJ2-7|-|TRBD2
CASSPGGVVYEQYF
TGTGCCAGCAGCCCGGGAGGGGTCGTATACGAGCAGTACTTC
>TRBV20-1|TRBJ2-5|-|TRBD2
CSARHATSGGAETQYF
TGCAGTGCTAGACACGCTACTAGCGGGGGGGCTGAGACCCAGTACTTC
>TRBV6-6|TRBJ2-1|-|-
CATTYRSSYNEQFF
TGTGCCACCACCTACCGGAGCTCCTACAATGAGCAGTTCTTC
>TRBV7-9|TRBJ1-1|-|-
CASSPRENTEAFF
TGTGCCAGCAGCCCTCGGGAGAACACTGAAGCTTTCTTT
>TRBV7-2|TRBJ1-1|-|-
CASSLSPGSLAFF
TGTGCCAGCAGCTTATCCCCGGGTTCCTTAGCTTTCTTT
>TRBV29-1|TRBJ2-7|once|-
CSVEPGYGWGQYF
TGCAGCGTTGAACCAGGTTATGGTTGGGGGCAGTACTTC
>TRBV5-1|TRBJ1-1|-|-
CASSSPGPGSGAFF
TGCGCCAGCAGCTCGCCGGGACCCGGTTCGGGAGCTTTCTTT
>TRBV6-6|TRBJ1-4|-|-
CASSWGLANEKLFF
TGTGCCAGCAGTTGGGGTTTGGCTAATGAAAAACTGTTTTTT
>TRBV4-2|TRBJ2-6|-|TRBD1
CASSQYDRGSGANVLTF
TGTGCCAGCAGCCAATACGACAGGGGCTCTGGGGCCAACGTCCTGACTTTC
>TRBV20-1|TRBJ2-5|-|-
CSAIRVETQYF
TGCAGTGCTATCAGAGTGGAGACCCAGTACTTC
>TRBV12-3/TRBV12-4|TRBJ2-1|-|TRBD2
CASSRAGGPDEQFF
TGTGCCAGCAGTCGAGCGGGGGGGCCCGATGAGCAGTTCTTC
>TRBV7-9|TRBJ1-1|-|-
CASSFGRDTEAFF
TGTGCCAGCAGCTTCGGCAGGGACACTGAAGCTTTCTTT
>TRBV29-1|TRBJ2-7|-|-
CSVKDTAYEQYF
TGCAGCGTTAAAGACACTGCCTACGAGCAGTACTTC
>TRBV20-1|TRBJ2-5|-|-
CSARDPHPEETQYF
TGCAGTGCTAGAGATCCCCACCCCGAAGAGACCCAGTACTTC
>TRBV3-1|TRBJ2-2|-|TRBD2
CASSQGEQAGGSGELFF
TGTGCCAGCAGCCAAGGAGAGCAAGCGGGGGGAAGCGGGGAGCTGTTTTTT
>TRBV15|TRBJ1-2|once|TRBD1
CATAGGGLDHYGYTF
TGTGCCACTGCAGGGGGGGGCCTGGACCACTATGGCTACACCTTC
>TRBV9|TRBJ2-7|-|-
CASSVDWDGYEQYF
TGTGCCAGCAGCGTAGACTGGGATGGCTACGAGCAGTACTTC
>TRBV5-1|TRBJ2-5|-|TRBD2
CASSLTASGGPQETQYF
TGCGCCAGCAGCTTGACGGCTAGCGGGGGACCTCAAGAGACCCAGTACTTC
>TRBV6-5|TRBJ1-2|-|-
CASSYGGTNYGYTF
TGTGCCAGCAGTTACGGCGGGACGAACTATGGCTACACCTTC
>TRBV20-1|TRBJ1-2|-|-
CSARDVWGGQGRDYGYTF
TGCAGTGCTAGAGATGTCTGGGGAGGGCAGGGGAGGGACTATGGCTACACCTTC
>TRBV29-1|TRBJ1-1|once|-
CSVDRMNTEAFF
TGCAGCGTTGACCGGATGAACACTGAAGCTTTCTTT
>TRBV7-3|TRBJ1-2|-|TRBD1
CASSSRGGYGYTF
TGTGCCAGCAGCTCCAGGGGGGGCTATGGCTACACCTTC
>TRBV19|TRBJ2-4|-|-
CASTARDLNIQYF
TGTGCCAGTACCGCCCGGGACTTAAACATTCAGTACTTC
>TRBV29-1|TRBJ2-7|-|TRBD1
CSVKGTAPYEQYF
TGCAGCGTGAAGGGGACAGCCCCCTACGAGCAGTACTTC
>TRBV5-1|TRBJ2-2|-|-
CASSQLANTGELFF
TGCGCCAGCAGTCAGTTAGCGAACACCGGGGAGCTGTTTTTT
>TRBV12-3/TRBV12-4|TRBJ1-4|-|TRBD1
CASSSGTVLEKLFF
TGTGCCAGCAGTTCCGGGACAGTGCTTGAAAAACTGTTTTTT
>TRBV12-3/TRBV12-4|TRBJ1-1|-|TRBD1
CASSVSQGGNTEAFF
TGTGCCAGCAGTGTATCACAGGGGGGCAACACTGAAGCTTTCTTT
>TRBV5-1|TRBJ2-5|-|TRBD1
CASSTFGQGGETQYF
TGCGCCAGCAGCACCTTCGGACAGGGAGGAGAGACCCAGTACTTC
>TRBV2|TRBJ1-2|-|-
CATTRELRVGYTF
TGTGCCACCACCAGGGAGTTGCGGGTTGGCTACACCTTC
>TRBV6-5|TRBJ1-5|-|-
CASSYRDSNQPQHF
TGTGCCAGCAGTTACCGGGATAGCAATCAGCCCCAGCATTTT
>TRBV7-2|TRBJ2-3|-|-
CASSHSVDTQYF
TGTGCCAGCAGCCATAGCGTAGATACGCAGTATTTT
>TRBV6-1|TRBJ2-7|-|-
CASMRTKSYEQYF
TGTGCCAGCATGAGAACGAAGTCCTACGAGCAGTACTTC
>TRBV3-1|TRBJ2-2|-|-
CASSSNLGELFF
TGTGCCAGCAGTTCCAATCTCGGGGAGCTGTTTTTT
>TRBV7-9|TRBJ2-5|once|-
CASSLRRGTETQYF
TGTGCCAGCAGCTTGCGACGGGGGACAGAGACCCAGTACTTC
>TRBV2|TRBJ2-1|-|-
CASRDVGSGYNEQFF
TGTGCCAGCAGGGATGTTGGCAGCGGCTACAATGAGCAGTTCTTC
>TRBV29-1|TRBJ1-2|-|-
CSVEEGRGRVANYGYTF
TGCAGCGTTGAAGAAGGCCGGGGCAGGGTAGCTAACTATGGCTACACCTTC
>TRBV6-1|TRBJ1-5|-|TRBD1
CASRGQREGNQPQHF
TGTGCCAGCAGGGGACAGAGGGAGGGAAATCAGCCCCAGCATTTT
>TRBV12-3/TRBV12-4|TRBJ2-7|once|TRBD1
CASSFGGTGFEQYF
TGTGCCAGCAGTTTCGGGGGGACAGGGTTCGAGCAGTACTTC
>TRBV7-2|TRBJ2-7|-|TRBD1
CASRLQTGDSYEQYF
TGTGCCAGCAGGCTCCAGACAGGGGACTCCTACGAGCAGTACTTC
>TRBV18|TRBJ1-3|-|TRBD1
CASSLGQGGSYSGNTIYF
TGTGCCAGCTCACTCGGACAGGGGGGATCCTACTCTGGAAACACCATATATTTT
>TRBV15|TRBJ1-2|-|-
CATSTNSPNYGYTF
TGTGCCACCAGCACGAACAGCCCTAACTATGGCTACACCTTC
>TRBV30|TRBJ2-2|-|-
CAWTIRAPGELFF
TGTGCCTGGACCATAAGGGCCCCCGGGGAGCTGTTTTTT
>TRBV7-9|TRBJ1-3|-|-
CASIEGAGNTIYF
TGTGCCAGCATCGAGGGGGCTGGAAACACCATATATTTT
>TRBV7-2|TRBJ2-5|-|TRBD2
CASSYGTIQETQYF
TGTGCCAGCAGCTACGGGACTATACAAGAGACCCAGTACTTC
>TRBV9|TRBJ2-1|-|-
CASSVGDPYNEQFF
TGTGCCAGCAGCGTAGGGGACCCCTACAATGAGCAGTTCTTC
>TRBV4-2|TRBJ2-3|-|-
CASSGRTPAPDTQYF
TGTGCCAGCAGCGGTAGGACCCCCGCGCCAGATACGCAGTATTTT
>TRBV7-2|TRBJ2-1|few|-
CASSQGSYNEQFF
TGTGCCAGCAGCCAGGGCTCCTACAATGAGCAGTTCTTC
>TRBV7-3|TRBJ1-2|-|TRBD1
CASSGTVYGYTF
TGTGCCAGCTCAGGGACAGTCTATGGCTACACCTTC